The 7 T cell receptor beta chains presented below share a single source sample, sequenced in a study of control samples from healthy donors and cancer patients. Clones were sequenced by immunoSEQ multiplex PCR, and TCRdb holds only the in-frame ones, with some missing. The table includes approximately 120,000 clones, roughly 86% detected once. Sequences were obtained from blood. The source of these receptors is a man in his sixties in good health.

The chain links TRBV6-2 or TRBV6-3 to TRBJ1-5; 7 nucleotides align to TRBD1. Germline V CDR1 and CDR2: MNHEY, SVGEGT. This CDR3 has 17 residues. The trim removed 0 bases at V and 3 bases at J, leaving 8 bases unmatched. The CDR3 sequence: CASSYSGQFYYNQPQHF. In nucleotides, the CDR3 is TGTGCCAGCAGTTACTCGGGACAGTTCTACTACAATCAGCCCCAGCATTTT.

The genes are TRBV11-1 and TRBJ2-1; 12 bases line up with TRBD1. V was clipped by 1 base and J by 7 bases; unmatched bases: 5. Germline CDR1 and CDR2: SGHAT and FQDESV (reference sequence). The CDR3 spans 16 residues. CDR3 sequence (DNA): TGTGCCAGCAGCTTAGGCCCGGGACAGGGGGCAAATGAGCAGTTCTTC. Its translation: CASSLGPGQGANEQFF.

This clone was seen just once. The chain carries TRBV3-1 (or the pseudogene TRBV3-2) and TRBJ2-3; TRBD2 is a possible D gene (6 bases). CDR1 is LGHDT, CDR2 YNNKEL, per germline (reference sequence). The CDR3 extends over 16 amino acids. V dropped 5 bases and J dropped 1 base, with 16 bases sitting between them. The CDR3 region is CASSTTTRGGTDTQYF. CDR3 nucleotide sequence: TGTGCCAGCAGCACGACGACTAGAGGTGGCACAGATACGCAGTATTTT.

This chain uses TRBV5-4 with TRBJ2-6; tentative D call: TRBD1 (6 bases). Germline CDR1 SGHNT, CDR2 YYREEE (reference sequence). The CDR3 extends over 18 amino acids. V dropped 5 bases and J dropped 0 bases, with 18 bases sitting between them. CDR3 amino acids: CASSRPGAPNSGANVLTF. The DNA for the CDR3 is TGTGCCAGCAGTCGCCCAGGGGCTCCAAACTCTGGGGCCAACGTCCTGACTTTC.

This chain links TRBV19 with TRBJ2-7; D unresolved. The CDR3 loop spans 14 amino acids. The V gene lost 5 bases and the J gene lost 3 bases, with 14 bases spanning the gap. The germline CDR1 and CDR2 sequences are LNHDA and SQIVND (reference sequence). The CDR3 DNA follows: TGTGCCAGTAGTGCTTTCATGGCTGGCTACGAGCAGTACTTC. Translation: CASSAFMAGYEQYF.

V is TRBV19 and J is TRBJ1-2, with D unclear. V lost 4 bases, J lost 0 bases, and 6 bases lay in between. The length of the CDR3 is 13 residues. Germline CDR1 reads LNHDA; CDR2 reads SQIVND (reference sequence). The chain's CDR3 is CASSTETNYGYTF. The CDR3 DNA reads TGTGCCAGTAGTACAGAGACTAACTATGGCTACACCTTC.

The chain couples TRBV19 to TRBJ1-5; 7 bases are a match to TRBD1. The V gene end was trimmed by 4 bases and the J gene end by 1 base; junction bases not matched to a gene: 4. Germline loops: CDR1 LNHDA, CDR2 SQIVND (reference sequence). The CDR3 loop spans 15 amino acids. The CDR3 is CASSTQGVSNQPQHF. The CDR3 DNA is TGTGCCAGTAGTACCCAGGGGGTAAGCAATCAGCCCCAGCATTTT. The full variable domain, rest sourced from reference TRBV19 and TRBJ1-5, is DGGITQSPKYLFRKEGQNVTLSCEQNLNHDAMYWYRQDPGQGLRLIYYSQIVNDFQKGDIAEGYSVSREKKESFPLTVTSAQKNPTAFYLCASSTQGVSNQPQHFGDGTRLSIL.